This T cell receptor beta chain appears in the sequencing data of a study of CD8 T cells in ankylosing spondylitis. This CDR3 spans 14 amino acids. V lost 3 bases and J 1 base, leaving 8 bases between the germline ends. CDR1 and CDR2 from the germline V gene are SGDLS and YYNGEE. Making use of molecular barcodes, quantitative 5'-RACE generated TCR beta libraries. MiXCR was run by TCRdb on the 5' RACE reads, yielding one entry per CDR3 protein. The table lists about 39,000 distinct CDR3 sequences, roughly 3% of them singletons, with approximately 2.9% in the top ten. Study-level results: Clones that were linked to disease were CD8+ and were relatively rare in peripheral blood. Researchers reportedly found disease-linked clones significantly enriched in matched ankylosing spondylitis synovial fluid. It appeared that ankylosing spondylitis blood was characterized by a TCR beta motif of roughly 8 highly homologous variants.

In its sample, this clonotype was seen many times. Its antigen remains unknown. The receptor was isolated from a male donor with ankylosing spondylitis or in good health (not recorded which). Input material: blood, either unsorted or a sorted T cell fraction (not recorded which). The J gene is TRBJ2-4, the V gene TRBV9; D possibly corresponds to TRBD2 (5 bases). DNA of the CDR3: TGTGCCAGCAGCGCGGGGAATGCCAAAAACATTCAGTACTTC. Its translation is CASSAGNAKNIQYF.